Presented here are 2 T cell receptor beta chains from one specimen sequenced in a study of blood T cell repertoires in COVID-19. Data came from immunoSEQ multiplex PCR; TCRdb stores just in-frame clones and leaves some out. The sample holds around 280,000 clones; 75% to 90% are singletons and the top ten take over 2%. The sequencing input was peripheral blood. Source of these receptors: a woman aged 45-65 years who had recovered from COVID-19.

This clone has just one count. V and J are TRBV7-8 and TRBJ1-2; 8 bases match TRBD1. The germline V gene has CDR1 SGHVS and CDR2 FQNEAQ. The CDR3 extends over 14 amino acids. Germline trimming cut 5 bases from V and 3 bases from J; bases unmatched to any gene: 5. CDR3 amino acids: CASSATTGDYGYTF. The DNA for the CDR3 is TGTGCCAGCAGCGCAACGACAGGGGACTATGGCTACACCTTC.

The rearrangement uses TRBV6-5 and TRBJ1-2, with 10 bases aligning to TRBD1. The CDR3 totals 14 residues. Trimming at V came to 7 bases and at J to 3 bases, leaving 5 bases not matched to a gene. Germline CDR1 and CDR2: MNHEY and SVGAGI. This chain's CDR3 is CASNDRGRDYGYTF. CDR3 nucleotide sequence: TGTGCCAGCAACGACAGGGGGCGCGACTATGGCTACACCTTC.